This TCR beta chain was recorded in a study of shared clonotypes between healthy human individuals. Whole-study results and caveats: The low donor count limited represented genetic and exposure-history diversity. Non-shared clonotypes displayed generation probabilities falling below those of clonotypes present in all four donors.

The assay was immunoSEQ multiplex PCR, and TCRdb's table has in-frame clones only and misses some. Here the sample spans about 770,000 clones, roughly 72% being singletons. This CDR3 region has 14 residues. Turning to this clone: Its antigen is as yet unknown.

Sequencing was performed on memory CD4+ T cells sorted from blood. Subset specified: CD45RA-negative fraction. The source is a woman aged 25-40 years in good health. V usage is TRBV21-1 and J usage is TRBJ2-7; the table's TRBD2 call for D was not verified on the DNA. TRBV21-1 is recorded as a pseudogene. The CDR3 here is CARLRGLDLYEQYF. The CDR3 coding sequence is TGTGCCAGACTAAGAGGACTAGATCTCTACGAGCAGTACTTC.